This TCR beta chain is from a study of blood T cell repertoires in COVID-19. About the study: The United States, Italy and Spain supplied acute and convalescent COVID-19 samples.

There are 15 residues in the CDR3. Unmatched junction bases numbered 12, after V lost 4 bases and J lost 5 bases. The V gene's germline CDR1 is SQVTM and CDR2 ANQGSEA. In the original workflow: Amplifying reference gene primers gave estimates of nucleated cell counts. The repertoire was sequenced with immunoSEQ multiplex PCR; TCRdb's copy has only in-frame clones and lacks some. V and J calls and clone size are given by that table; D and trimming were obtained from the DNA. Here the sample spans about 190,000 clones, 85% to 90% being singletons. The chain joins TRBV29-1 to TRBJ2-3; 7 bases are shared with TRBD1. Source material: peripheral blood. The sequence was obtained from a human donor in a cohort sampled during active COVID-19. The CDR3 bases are TGCAGCGTTGCCCTAGGGGGCGCGAAGGGAGATACGCAGTATTTT. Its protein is CSVALGGAKGDTQYF.